The 8 T cell receptor beta chains in this list originate from one sample, sequenced in a study of blood T cell repertoires in COVID-19. TCRdb keeps only in-frame clones here, not all; method: immunoSEQ multiplex PCR. The sample holds more than 85,000 clones; around three quarters are singletons and the top ten take about 7.1%. The source material was peripheral blood. The receptors derive from a woman aged 55-75 years with acute or convalescent COVID-19.

This clone was observed a few times. The genes are TRBV6-1 and TRBJ1-4; 8 bases are a match to TRBD1. The CDR3 is 18 residues long. Germline CDR1 reads MNHNS; CDR2 reads SASEGT. Trimming took 4 bases from V and 4 from J; bases not matched to a gene: 14. The CDR3 is CASSARSRGRWGNEKLFF. The CDR3 nucleotides are TGTGCCAGCAGTGCCCGATCCAGGGGGCGGTGGGGTAATGAAAAACTGTTTTTT.

The chain is built from TRBV13 and TRBJ2-7; D possibly corresponds to TRBD1 (6 bases). The CDR3 loop spans 14 amino acids. The V end lost 2 bases, the J end lost 3 bases, and 11 bases lay between the germline ends. CDR1 is PRHDT and CDR2 is FYEKMQ in the germline V gene (reference sequence). CDR3 bases: TGTGCCAGCAGCTTACAGGGGTTGTTCTACGAGCAGTACTTC. This codes for CASSLQGLFYEQYF.

This clone appeared once. Its ends do not fully match the called genes, so a read error is possible. This chain connects TRBV30 to TRBJ1-1; 10 nucleotides line up with TRBD1. The CDR3 has 13 amino acids. CDR1 GTSNPN and CDR2 SVGIG come from the germline V gene (reference sequence). This CDR3 reads CASSRQGARKTFF. The CDR3 nucleotides read TGTGCCTCGAGTAGACAGGGGGCACGTAAAACTTTCTTT.

This chain links TRBV10-1 with TRBJ1-5; no reliable D call. Trimming took off 4 bases at V and 3 bases at J, with 7 bases between the two ends. The CDR3 length is 13 residues. Germline-derived CDR1 and CDR2 are WNHNN and SYGVQD (reference sequence). This CDR3 is CASSVAPNQPQHF. The DNA of the CDR3 is TGCGCCAGCAGTGTGGCCCCCAATCAGCCCCAGCATTTT.

The chain combines TRBV28 with TRBJ1-1, with 7 bases that match TRBD1. J gave up 4 bases and V 7 bases, and 12 bases lay outside the gene matches. The germline CDR1 and CDR2 sequences are MDHEN and SYDVKM. The CDR3 loop spans 15 amino acids. CDR3 sequence reads: CASNRGGTGGTEAFF. The DNA of the CDR3 is TGTGCCAGCAATCGAGGGGGCACGGGTGGCACTGAAGCTTTCTTT. The whole variable domain, remainder taken from reference TRBV28 and TRBJ1-1, is DVKVTQSSRYLVKRTGEKVFLECVQDMDHENMFWYRQDPGLGLRLIYFSYDVKMKEKGDIPEGYSVSREKKERFSLILESASTNQTSMYLCASNRGGTGGTEAFFGQGTRLTVV.

The gene calls are TRBV6-2 or TRBV6-3 and TRBJ1-2, with TRBD1 identical over 7 bases. The CDR3 runs 14 residues. Germline CDR1 MNHEY, CDR2 SVGEGT. Trimming cost V 4 bases and J 2 bases; bases outside gene matches: 4. CDR3 amino acids: CASSFAGQNYGYTF. The CDR3 coding sequence is TGTGCCAGCAGTTTTGCGGGACAGAACTATGGCTACACCTTC.

V usage is TRBV24-1 and J usage is TRBJ1-2, with D tentatively TRBD1 (6 bases). V lost 4 bases, J lost 4 bases, and 12 bases lay in between. CDR1 and CDR2 from the germline V gene are KGHDR and SFDVKD. The CDR3 has 14 residues. The DNA of the CDR3 is TGTGCCACCAGTGACCCGGGACAACCCTATGGCTACACCTTC. Translated, it gives CATSDPGQPYGYTF.

This clone came up a few times. Other DNA sequences in the same sample also yield this CDR3. J is TRBJ2-5 and V is TRBV6-5; D is unclear. V gave up 0 bases and J gave up 1 base, with 6 bases separating them. CDR3 length: 14 amino acids. Germline CDR1 is MNHEY and CDR2 is SVGAGI. The CDR3 region has the DNA TGTGCCAGCAGTTACTCCCAGATCCAAGAGACCCAGTACTTC. Residues: CASSYSQIQETQYF.